Listed here are 14 T cell receptor beta chains from one sample, sequenced in a study of T cells in Graves' hyperthyroidism and ophthalmopathy. The source material, RNA transcripts, was used to amplify TCR beta CDR3 regions. First-round RT-PCR with HTBI primers amplified the TCR CDR3 region. TCRdb reprocessed the multiplex PCR reads via MiXCR and lists one record per CDR3 protein. Of around 490,000 distinct CDR3 sequences listed, 15% to 20% were seen once; the top ten hold less than 55%. The sequenced sample was blood. Every receptor here comes from a middle-aged man with Graves' ophthalmopathy.

CDR3 nucleotide sequence: TGTGCCAGCATTCGAACAGGGCCCCCCTACAATGAGCAGTTCTTC. Translation: CASIRTGPPYNEQFF. The rearrangement uses TRBV28 and TRBJ2-1, with a weak D call TRBD1 (6 bases). V was trimmed by 7 bases and J by 2 bases, leaving 15 bases between them. The CDR3 is made up of 15 amino acids. From germline, CDR1 is MDHEN and CDR2 SYDVKM.

V is TRBV7-2 and J is TRBJ2-1; TRBD1 is a possible D gene (6 bases). Germline V gene sequence: CDR1 SGHTA, CDR2 FQGNSA. The CDR3 has 15 amino acids. V lost 7 bases and J lost 0, with 13 bases in between. The CDR3 coding sequence is TGTGCCAGCACCTATACGACAGGCTCCTACAATGAGCAGTTCTTC. Translation: CASTYTTGSYNEQFF.

This chain joins TRBV18 and TRBJ2-5; no clear D gene. This CDR3 has 15 residues. V was shortened by 0 bases and J by 5 bases, with 13 bases between the two germline ends. CDR1 and CDR2 (germline): KGHSH, LQKENI. The CDR3 protein is CASSPPVRSVETQYF. The DNA of the CDR3 is TGTGCCAGCTCACCACCGGTACGCTCTGTGGAGACCCAGTACTTC.

V gene TRBV3-1 combines with J gene TRBJ1-2, with D possibly matching TRBD1 (6 bases). The CDR3 consists of 11 residues. Trimming left V 5 bases short and J 5 bases short, with 6 bases between. Germline values: CDR1 LGHDT, CDR2 YNNKEL (reference sequence). DNA for the CDR3: TGTGCCAGCAGCGGACAGTATGGCTACACCTTC. Translation: CASSGQYGYTF.

The sample holds a few counts of this clonotype. The chain joins TRBV7-2 to TRBJ2-1; 8 nucleotides agree with TRBD2. V dropped 4 bases and J dropped 7; count of bases not matched to a gene: 21. The CDR3 extends over 19 amino acids. Germline V gene data show CDR1 as SGHTA and CDR2 as FQGNSA. The CDR3 sequence is CASSSYLQGTAGVDNEQFF. The CDR3 DNA sequence: TGTGCCAGCAGCTCCTACCTACAGGGAACAGCGGGAGTAGATAATGAGCAGTTCTTC.

This clonotype was seen at least ten times. The chain carries TRBV5-1 and TRBJ2-3; D is perhaps TRBD1 (6 bases). This CDR3 contains 14 residues. V shed 2 bases and J shed 4 bases, with 11 bases lying between them. Germline values: CDR1 SGHRS, CDR2 YFSETQ. CDR3 nucleotide sequence: TGCGCCAGCAGCTTCTTAGGGGGTGCAGATACGCAGTATTTT. Translated, it gives CASSFLGGADTQYF.

This clonotype was recorded a few times. V usage is TRBV20-1 and J usage is TRBJ2-7; 14 positions match TRBD2. This CDR3 has 16 amino acids. The germline V gene encodes CDR1 DFQATT and CDR2 SNEGSKA (reference sequence). Trimming cost V 5 bases and J 4 bases; bases outside gene matches: 10. DNA of the CDR3: TGCAGTGCTGAGAGGGGACTAGCGGGAGTAGGGTACGAGCAGTACTTC. This sequence encodes CSAERGLAGVGYEQYF.

V and J are TRBV7-3 and TRBJ2-1; 9 bases map to TRBD2. V gave up 3 bases and J gave up 9 bases; unmatched junction bases: 9. CDR1 SGHTA and CDR2 FQGTGA come from the germline V gene. The CDR3 contains 15 residues. CDR3 sequence (DNA): TGTGCCAGCAGCTTCGGACTAGCGTCGAACAGTGAGCAGTTCTTC. The encoded protein is CASSFGLASNSEQFF.

The chain joins TRBV19 to TRBJ1-6; no reliable D call. The ends were cut back, 4 bases at V and 1 base at J, with 11 bases in the middle. This CDR3 is 16 amino acids long. Germline CDR1 and CDR2: LNHDA and SQIVND (reference sequence). Written as DNA, the CDR3 is TGTGCCAGTAGTAGGAGTACCGAGTCCTATAATTCACCCCTCCACTTT. It is translated as CASSRSTESYNSPLHF.

V gene TRBV10-3 combines with J gene TRBJ2-7, with D maybe TRBD2 (6 bases). Trimming shortened V by 10 bases and J by 2 bases, and 15 bases separated the two germline ends. Germline V gives CDR1 ENHRY, CDR2 SYGVKD. This CDR3 region has 13 residues. The CDR3: CATEVADTYEQYF. The DNA of the CDR3 is TGTGCCACCGAGGTAGCGGATACCTACGAGCAGTACTTC.

The rearrangement links TRBV30 to TRBJ2-1, with TRBD2 matching over 8 bases. The CDR3 runs to 16 residues. With 1 base clipped from V and 2 bases from J, the junction kept 7 bases outside the gene matches. CDR1 is GTSNPN, CDR2 SVGIG, per germline (reference sequence). DNA of the CDR3: TGTGCCTGGAGTGGGATCGGGGGGGGGCCCTACAATGAGCAGTTCTTC. This gives the protein CAWSGIGGGPYNEQFF.

The sample holds a few counts of this clonotype. The chain couples TRBV7-3 to TRBJ2-1; 9 bases map to TRBD2. This CDR3 is built from 15 residues. V dropped 1 base and J dropped 6; count of bases not matched to a gene: 4. Germline CDR1 and CDR2: SGHTA and FQGTGA. This chain's CDR3 is CASSLSGGASNEQFF. CDR3 nucleotide sequence: TGTGCCAGCAGCTTAAGCGGGGGGGCCTCCAATGAGCAGTTCTTC.

This clonotype turned up a few times. This chain connects TRBV20-1 to TRBJ2-2, with D possibly matching TRBD2 (6 bases). Germline values: CDR1 DFQATT, CDR2 SNEGSKA (reference sequence). V lost 0 bases and J 0 bases, leaving 14 bases between the germline ends. The CDR3 consists of 17 residues. The CDR3, as DNA: TGCAGTGCTAGAGATCCGTTACGGAGGGCGAACACCGGGGAGCTGTTTTTT. It encodes CSARDPLRRANTGELFF.

This clonotype appeared many times. The CDR3: CSARDTPQQYF. CDR3 coding DNA: TGCAGTGCTAGAGACACCCCGCAGCAGTACTTC. The chain joins TRBV20-1 to TRBJ2-7; D is ambiguous. Deletions cut 0 bases from V and 8 bases from J, with 8 bases between. CDR3 length: 11 residues. Germline V gives CDR1 DFQATT, CDR2 SNEGSKA (reference sequence).